This T cell receptor (beta chain) is drawn from a study of TIL therapy for anti-PD-1-resistant metastatic lung cancer. Looking at the study overall: Tumor harvest preceded PD-1/PD-L1 blockade, followed by nivolumab treatment. Most patients had lung adenocarcinoma.

CDR1 and CDR2 (germline): SEHNR, FQNEAQ (reference sequence). V lost 5 bases, J lost 0 bases, and 16 bases stayed unmatched. This CDR3 is built from 19 residues. Findings and caveats of the study: After infusion, TIL clonotypes partly replaced peripheral T cells and declined over months.

Indicated time point: pre-treatment sample, taken before nivolumab and TIL therapy. The libraries were made with immunoSEQ v3. Profiling relied on immunoSEQ multiplex PCR, and the TCRdb table lists in-frame clones only, not all of them. Among about 32,000 clones, about 70% were seen once, and the ten largest hold less than 3%. Of note for this clone: Its specificity is unknown.

This receptor was taken from a woman between 25 and 80 years old with non-small cell lung cancer. The sequences come from blood, collected at baseline. The chain carries TRBV7-9 and TRBJ2-1; 7 bases fit TRBD2. CDR3 region: CASSIRLAVPMSSYNEQFF. The DNA of the CDR3 is TGTGCCAGCAGCATCAGACTAGCAGTCCCTATGAGCTCCTACAATGAGCAGTTCTTC.